This T cell receptor beta chain came from a study of lung T cells in sarcoidosis with Löfgren's syndrome. On the study more broadly: Löfgren's syndrome patients were the main repertoire analysis focus. Whole-study findings and limits: Shared TRAV12-1 and TRBV2 CDR3 motifs were reported across several patients. The most expanded V genes in Löfgren's patients were reportedly TRAV12-1 and TRBV2. TRBV2 was the preferred pairing partner of TRAV12-1, with similar CDR3s.

One entry per CDR3 protein results from TCRdb running MiXCR on the reads. The sample holds 8,000 to 10,000 distinct CDR3 sequences; roughly 21% are singletons and the top ten take around 23%. Trimming removed 1 base from V and 8 bases from J, with 9 bases in between. CDR1 is SGHNT, CDR2 YENEEA, per germline. The CDR3 is made up of 13 amino acids. This clonotype is medium-sized (0.01 to 0.1%) by share. Its antigen remains unknown. The sequence was obtained from a human donor with sarcoidosis (Löfgren's syndrome or another form), or a control subject (not recorded which). Sequenced sample: CD4+ T cells from bronchoalveolar lavage fluid. The rearrangement uses TRBV11-3 and TRBJ2-1; a weak D match, TRBD2 (5 bases). This CDR3 reads CASSLGERDEQFF. The CDR3 nucleotides are TGTGCCAGCAGCTTAGGGGAGAGAGATGAGCAGTTCTTC.